This is a list of T cell receptor beta chains from one sample in a study of CD8 T cells in Susac syndrome. TCRdb itself ran the immunoSEQ multiplex PCR reads through MiXCR, one entry per CDR3 protein. The top ten clones hold around 0.08% of a sample with about 200,000 distinct CDR3 sequences, about 95% of them seen once. Sequenced material: CD4+ T cells from PBMCs. These receptor sequences come from a human donor with multiple sclerosis. CDR3s include the opening cysteine and the closing phenylalanine or tryptophan. Each record gives: J gene, V gene, D gene, clone size, CDR3 protein, CDR3 DNA. A D gene is named only where the DNA matches it firmly. Clone size is shown for a subset of rows, as once, few, many or a class of expanded clone.

TRBJ2-1 TRBV7-9 . . CASSLVGQNYNEQFF TGTGCCAGCAGCTTAGTTGGCCAGAATTACAATGAGCAGTTCTTC
TRBJ1-2 TRBV3-1 . once CASSPSDGPRGYTF TGTGCCAGCAGCCCCTCGGATGGCCCGCGTGGCTACACCTTC
TRBJ2-7 TRBV5-4 TRBD2 . CASSSDRLASTYEQYF TGTGCCAGCAGCTCCGATAGACTAGCGTCTACCTACGAGCAGTACTTC
TRBJ2-1 TRBV20-1 TRBD1 . CSASPRGGQGSYNEQFF TGCAGTGCTAGTCCCAGGGGAGGACAGGGCTCCTACAATGAGCAGTTCTTC
TRBJ2-3 TRBV5-4 . . CASSPGQRTDTQYF TGTGCCAGCAGCCCCGGACAGCGCACAGATACGCAGTATTTT
TRBJ2-3 TRBV11-1 . . CASSQGGQLTDTQYF TGTGCCAGCAGCCAAGGGGGACAACTCACAGATACGCAGTATTTT
TRBJ2-5 TRBV18 . few CASSTQETQYF TGTGCCAGCTCGACCCAAGAGACCCAGTACTTC
TRBJ2-5 TRBV20-1 . once CSAEFQETQYF TGCAGTGCTGAATTCCAAGAGACCCAGTACTTC
TRBJ1-5 TRBV27 . . CASSWRQGNQPQHF TGTGCCAGCAGTTGGCGACAGGGCAATCAGCCCCAGCATTTT
TRBJ2-1 TRBV3-1 . few CASSRDNEQFF TGTGCCAGCAGCCGAGACAATGAGCAGTTCTTC
TRBJ1-5 TRBV15 . . CATSIVTGMPQHF TGTGCCACCAGCATCGTGACGGGCATGCCCCAGCATTTT
TRBJ2-1 TRBV3-1 . . CASSQGLGSGGNEQFF TGTGCCAGCAGCCAGGGTCTCGGATCGGGCGGGAATGAGCAGTTCTTC
TRBJ2-2 TRBV12-3/TRBV12-4 TRBD1 . CASSSGGAAGELFF TGTGCCAGCAGTTCAGGGGGCGCGGCCGGGGAGCTGTTTTTT
TRBJ2-7 TRBV30 . once CAWSHPPGHEQYF TGTGCCTGGAGTCATCCGCCGGGGCACGAGCAGTACTTC
TRBJ2-2 TRBV24-1 . few CATSALTTGELFF TGTGCCACCAGTGCTTTAACCACCGGGGAGCTGTTTTTT
TRBJ1-1 TRBV30 . once CAWSVAGTANTEAFF TGTGCCTGGAGTGTGGCCGGGACGGCAAACACTGAAGCTTTCTTT
TRBJ2-1 TRBV11-2 . . CASSSMSSNEQFF TGTGCCAGCAGCTCCATGTCTTCCAATGAGCAGTTCTTC
TRBJ2-5 TRBV7-8 TRBD2 . CASSLAGAFETQYF TGTGCCAGCAGCCTAGCGGGGGCGTTCGAGACCCAGTACTTC
TRBJ2-7 TRBV3-1 TRBD2 . CASSQGPAGVFNEQYF TGTGCCAGCAGCCAAGGCCCAGCGGGGGTCTTCAACGAGCAGTACTTC
TRBJ1-2 TRBV30 . . CAWSVGQYYGYTF TGTGCCTGGAGTGTAGGGCAGTACTATGGCTACACCTTC
TRBJ2-7 TRBV19 . . CASRGDSYEQYF TGTGCCAGTAGAGGGGACTCCTACGAGCAGTACTTC
TRBJ1-1 TRBV5-4 . . CASSWGQNTEAFF TGTGCCAGCAGCTGGGGGCAGAACACTGAAGCTTTCTTT
TRBJ2-6 TRBV27 . . CASSLSVPSGANVLTF TGTGCCAGCAGTTTGTCCGTCCCCTCTGGGGCCAACGTCCTGACTTTC
TRBJ1-1 TRBV6-5 . . CASSYRAVKGSSTEAFF TGTGCCAGCAGTTATCGGGCCGTTAAGGGGTCGTCCACTGAAGCTTTCTTT
TRBJ1-5 TRBV15 . once CATSRDLGRDEPQHF TGTGCCACCAGCAGAGATCTTGGGAGGGACGAGCCCCAGCATTTT
TRBJ1-6 TRBV3-1 . . CASSQRPRAGRGNSPLHF TGTGCCAGCAGCCAAAGACCCCGGGCAGGTCGTGGTAATTCACCCCTCCACTTT
TRBJ1-4 TRBV7-3 . . CAGGAGTNEKLFF TGTGCCGGAGGCGCAGGAACTAATGAAAAACTGTTTTTT
TRBJ1-2 TRBV29-1 . . CSMAENINYGYTF TGCAGCATGGCCGAGAACATTAACTATGGCTACACCTTC
TRBJ2-1 TRBV20-1 TRBD2 . CSASTAGGPDEQFF TGCAGTGCTTCAACGGCGGGGGGGCCAGATGAGCAGTTCTTC
TRBJ2-7 TRBV27 TRBD2 . CASSFGLAGVSSYEQYF TGTGCCAGCAGTTTCGGGCTAGCGGGGGTAAGCTCCTACGAGCAGTACTTC
TRBJ2-5 TRBV7-2 . . CASSLMAGQETQYF TGTGCCAGCAGCTTAATGGCTGGCCAAGAGACCCAGTACTTC
TRBJ1-2 TRBV12-3/TRBV12-4 . once CASSSRGFRGYTF TGTGCCAGCAGTTCAAGGGGTTTTCGGGGCTACACCTTC
TRBJ2-2 TRBV2 . . CASSDSGPGGSGGELFF TGTGCCAGCAGTGATTCAGGCCCAGGAGGGTCGGGCGGGGAGCTGTTTTTT